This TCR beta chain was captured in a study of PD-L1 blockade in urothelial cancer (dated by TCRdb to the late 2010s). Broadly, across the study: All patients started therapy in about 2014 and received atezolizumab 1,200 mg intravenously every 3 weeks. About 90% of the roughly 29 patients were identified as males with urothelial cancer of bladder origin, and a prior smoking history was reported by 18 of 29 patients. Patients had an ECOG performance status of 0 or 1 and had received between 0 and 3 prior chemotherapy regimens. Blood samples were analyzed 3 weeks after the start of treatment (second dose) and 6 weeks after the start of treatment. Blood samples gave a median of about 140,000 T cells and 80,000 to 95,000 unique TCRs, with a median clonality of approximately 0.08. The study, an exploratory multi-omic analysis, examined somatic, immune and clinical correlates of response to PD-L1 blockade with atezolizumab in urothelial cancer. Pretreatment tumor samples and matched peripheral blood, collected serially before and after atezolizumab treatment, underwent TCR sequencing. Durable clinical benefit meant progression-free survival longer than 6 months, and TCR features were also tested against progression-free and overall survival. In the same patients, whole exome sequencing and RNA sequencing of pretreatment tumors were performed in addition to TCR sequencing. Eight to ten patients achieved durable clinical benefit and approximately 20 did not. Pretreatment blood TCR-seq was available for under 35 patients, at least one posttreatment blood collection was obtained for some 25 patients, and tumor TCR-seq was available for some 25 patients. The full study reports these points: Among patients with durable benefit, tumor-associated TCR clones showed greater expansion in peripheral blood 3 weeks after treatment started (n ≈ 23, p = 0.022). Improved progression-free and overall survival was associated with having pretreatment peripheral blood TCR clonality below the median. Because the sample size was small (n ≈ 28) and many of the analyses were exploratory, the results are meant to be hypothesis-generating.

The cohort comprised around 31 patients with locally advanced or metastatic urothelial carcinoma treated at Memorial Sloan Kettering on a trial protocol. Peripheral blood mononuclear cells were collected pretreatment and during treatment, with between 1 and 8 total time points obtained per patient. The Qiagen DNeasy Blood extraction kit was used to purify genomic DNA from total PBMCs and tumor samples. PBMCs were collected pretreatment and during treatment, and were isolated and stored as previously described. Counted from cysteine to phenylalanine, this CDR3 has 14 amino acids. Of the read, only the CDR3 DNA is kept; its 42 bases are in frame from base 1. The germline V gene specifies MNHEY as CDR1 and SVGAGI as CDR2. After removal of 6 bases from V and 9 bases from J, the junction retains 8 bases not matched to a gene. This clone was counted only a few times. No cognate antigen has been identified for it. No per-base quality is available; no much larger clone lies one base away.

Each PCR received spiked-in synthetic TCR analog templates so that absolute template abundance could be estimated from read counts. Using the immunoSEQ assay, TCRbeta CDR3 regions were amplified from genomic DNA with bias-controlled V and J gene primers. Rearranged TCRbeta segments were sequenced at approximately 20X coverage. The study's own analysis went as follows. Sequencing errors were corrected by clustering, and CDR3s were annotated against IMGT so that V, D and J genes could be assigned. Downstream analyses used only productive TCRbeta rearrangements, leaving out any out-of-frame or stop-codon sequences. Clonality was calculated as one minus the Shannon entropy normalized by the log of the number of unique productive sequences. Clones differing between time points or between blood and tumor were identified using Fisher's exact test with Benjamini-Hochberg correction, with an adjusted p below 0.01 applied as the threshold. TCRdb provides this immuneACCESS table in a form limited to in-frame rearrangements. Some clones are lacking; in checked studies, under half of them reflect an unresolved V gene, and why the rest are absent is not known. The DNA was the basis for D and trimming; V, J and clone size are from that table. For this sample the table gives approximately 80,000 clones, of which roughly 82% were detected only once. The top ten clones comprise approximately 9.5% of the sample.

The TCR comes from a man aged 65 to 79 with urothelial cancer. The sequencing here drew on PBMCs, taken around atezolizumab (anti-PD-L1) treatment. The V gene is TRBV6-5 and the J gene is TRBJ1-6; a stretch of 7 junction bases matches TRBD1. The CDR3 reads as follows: CASRRTGVGSPLHF. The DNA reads TGTGCCAGCAGGAGGACAGGAGTTGGTTCACCCCTCCACTTT.